The sample holds a few counts of the clone carrying this T cell receptor (beta chain). This CDR3 contains 14 residues. V was clipped by 0 bases and J by 0 bases, with 6 bases between them. Germline V CDR1 and CDR2: LNHDA, SQIVND (reference sequence). The data were taken from a study of T cells in Graves' hyperthyroidism and ophthalmopathy. The wider study: Peripheral blood was taken when the disease was first diagnosed, before any treatment began.

RNA transcripts gave rise to amplified TCR beta CDR3 regions. The HTBI primer set served for first-round RT-PCR of the TCR CDR3. Via MiXCR, TCRdb re-called the multiplex PCR reads, giving one row per CDR3 protein. The sample shows hundreds of thousands of distinct CDR3 sequences, approximately 14% of them seen only once. The TCR was taken from a man aged 18-30 years with Graves' ophthalmopathy. This chain links TRBV19 with TRBJ2-7; D gene uncertain. Sequencing was performed on blood. The CDR3 is CASSIDLNSYEQYF. The CDR3 bases are TGTGCCAGTAGTATAGATCTTAACTCCTACGAGCAGTACTTC. The entire variable domain, with the rest obtained from reference TRBV19 and TRBJ2-7, is as follows: DGGITQSPKYLFRKEGQNVTLSCEQNLNHDAMYWYRQDPGQGLRLIYYSQIVNDFQKGDIAEGYSVSREKKESFPLTVTSAQKNPTAFYLCASSIDLNSYEQYFGPGTRLTVT.